This T cell receptor beta chain was observed in a study of T cells after yellow fever vaccination. Turning to the study itself: It was SMART-Seq v4 Ultra Low Input that prepared the fractions with low cell numbers. Study observations and caveats: Most primary-vaccination clones recurred post-booster (roughly 96% CD4, just over 85% CD8). A minor fraction of clonotypes spanned both CD4 and CD8 compartments.

It was through 5'RACE template switching that TCR cDNA was made, with a universal primer site and UMIs added. TCRdb analysed the 5' RACE reads with MiXCR anew, one entry per CDR3 protein. Of hundreds of thousands of distinct CDR3 sequences in the sample, 12% were seen once. For this clonotype: Antigen specificity is unknown.

Trimming removed 3 bases from V and 6 bases from J; junction bases left unmatched: 10. The CDR3 has 16 amino acids. In germline, CDR1 is MRHNA, CDR2 SNTAGT. The sequences come from PBMCs, collected on the day of the yellow fever booster vaccination. J is TRBJ2-1 and V is TRBV6-4; 8 bases line up with TRBD2. The receptor was derived from a man aged 25-45 years who received the YFV17D yellow fever vaccine. Written as DNA, the CDR3 is TGTGCCAGCAGTGAAGACGGGAGGGCTTCCGCCAATGAGCAGTTCTTC. This translates into CASSEDGRASANEQFF.